This T cell receptor beta chain stems from a study of PD-L1 blockade in urothelial cancer. For the study at large: Chemotherapy regimens numbering 0 to 3 had been given to patients. T cell content in blood samples showed a median of 141,255.

Study results and limitations: Tumor-associated blood clones were expanded more by durable-benefit patients at 3 weeks.

Every PCR was spiked with synthetic TCR analog templates. TCRdb keeps only in-frame clones here, not all; method: immunoSEQ multiplex PCR. The data show over 100,000 clones, with about 91% seen just once and 3.5% to 4.5% held by the top ten. Germline CDR1 and CDR2: GTSNPN and SVGIG (reference sequence). The CDR3 runs 15 residues. V was pared by 0 bases and J by 1 base, with 12 bases between. Time point of the sample: peripheral blood 6 weeks after treatment start. As for this clone: Its antigen is unknown.

This material consisted of PBMCs, taken around atezolizumab (anti-PD-L1) treatment. The sequence came from a man in his 60s with urothelial cancer. This chain uses TRBV30 with TRBJ1-1, with a tentative D call TRBD1 (5 bases). The DNA for the CDR3 is TGTGCCTGGAGTGTGGGGGGACCCGCGAACACTGAAGCTTTCTTT. Translation gives CAWSVGGPANTEAFF.